The clone carrying this TCR beta chain has only a few counts. This sample was taken from a study of T cell repertoires in cytomegalovirus infection. The CDR3 runs 13 residues. The V end lost 0 bases, the J end lost 4 bases, and 8 bases lay between the germline ends. The germline V gene encodes CDR1 SGHRS and CDR2 YFSETQ. TCRdb fed the reads into MiXCR, producing one record per CDR3 protein. This table holds 450,000 to 550,000 distinct CDR3 sequences, about 15% found once. What was sequenced was CD8+ T cells from PBMCs. The chain employs TRBV5-1 and TRBJ2-7; D is uncertain. The TCR was taken from a human donor in good health (CMV status not recorded). Some clones in this sample may be carry-over from other donors' samples. CDR3 loop: CASSLAAGYEQYF. In DNA form, the CDR3 reads TGCGCCAGCAGCTTGGCCGCAGGTTACGAGCAGTACTTC. The whole variable domain, remainder taken from reference TRBV5-1 and TRBJ2-7, is KAGVTQTPRYLIKTRGQQVTLSCSPISGHRSVSWYQQTPGQGLQFLFEYFSETQRNKGNFPGRFSGRQFSNSRSEMNVSTLELGDSALYLCASSLAAGYEQYFGPGTRLTVT.